This is a list of T cell receptor beta chains from one sample in a study of blood T cell repertoires in COVID-19. Sequencing was performed with immunoSEQ multiplex PCR; in TCRdb, only in-frame clones are kept and a portion is missing. The top ten hold roughly 12% of the sample, which has approximately 240,000 clones, 87% seen once. Sequenced: peripheral blood. The receptor source for this set is a woman aged 18-29 years who had recovered from COVID-19. CDR3s include the opening cysteine and the closing phenylalanine or tryptophan. Fields, in order: J gene, V gene, clone size, D gene, CDR3 protein, CDR3 DNA. The D gene is left open where the match is weak. Expanded clones are given a class, and other clones once, few, many or no size at all.

J: TRBJ1-2; V: TRBV5-6; size: .; D: .; CDR3: CASSFWLDQPSGGYTF; DNA: TGTGCCAGCAGCTTTTGGTTAGATCAGCCTTCCGGGGGCTACACCTTC
J: TRBJ1-6; V: TRBV6-2/TRBV6-3; size: .; D: .; CDR3: CASSYSTRSPLHF; DNA: TGTGCCAGCAGTTACTCTACGCGGTCACCCCTCCACTTT
J: TRBJ1-5; V: TRBV3-1/TRBV3-2; size: .; D: TRBD1; CDR3: CASSQSQGGSNQPQHF; DNA: TGTGCCAGCAGCCAGTCACAGGGGGGTAGCAATCAGCCCCAGCATTTT
J: TRBJ1-1; V: TRBV15; size: .; D: .; CDR3: CATSRALGQFEAFF; DNA: TGTGCCACCAGCAGAGCCCTCGGACAGTTTGAAGCTTTCTTT
J: TRBJ1-1; V: TRBV6-6; size: .; D: .; CDR3: CASSYRGEGMNTEAFF; DNA: TGTGCCAGCAGTTATAGGGGGGAGGGCATGAACACTGAAGCTTTCTTT
J: TRBJ2-5; V: TRBV18; size: .; D: TRBD1; CDR3: CASSGGQAEEQYF; DNA: TGTGCCAGCTCAGGCGGACAGGCCGAAGAACAGTACTTC
J: TRBJ1-5; V: TRBV9; size: .; D: .; CDR3: CASSVTSGQPQHF; DNA: TGTGCCAGCAGCGTAACATCAGGTCAGCCCCAGCATTTT
J: TRBJ2-7; V: TRBV7-3; size: .; D: .; CDR3: CASSPKGVSGFYEQYF; DNA: TGTGCCAGCAGCCCAAAAGGGGTTAGCGGATTCTACGAGCAGTACTTC
J: TRBJ1-2; V: TRBV7-9; size: .; D: TRBD1; CDR3: CASSLGFGGQGGGYGYTF; DNA: TGTGCCAGCAGCTTAGGGTTCGGGGGACAGGGAGGAGGCTATGGCTACACCTTC
J: TRBJ2-1; V: TRBV20-1; size: .; D: .; CDR3: CSATNYNEQFF; DNA: TGCAGTGCTACTAACTACAATGAGCAGTTCTTC
J: TRBJ1-5; V: TRBV5-6; size: .; D: TRBD1; CDR3: CASSLNRWAGGSGNQPQHF; DNA: TGTGCCAGCAGCTTAAATAGGTGGGCAGGGGGCTCGGGCAATCAGCCCCAGCATTTT
J: TRBJ1-2; V: TRBV12-3/TRBV12-4; size: .; D: .; CDR3: CASSLRGIGYTF; DNA: TGTGCCAGCAGTTTGCGAGGGATTGGCTACACCTTC
J: TRBJ2-1; V: TRBV24-1; size: .; D: .; CDR3: CATSKTTSDNEQFF; DNA: TGTGCCACCAGTAAAACCACTAGTGACAATGAGCAGTTCTTC
J: TRBJ2-7; V: TRBV12-5; size: .; D: .; CDR3: CASGPFGRPYEQYF; DNA: TGTGCTAGTGGTCCATTCGGGAGACCCTACGAGCAGTACTTC
J: TRBJ1-2; V: TRBV11-2; size: once; D: .; CDR3: CANSLVEVYGYTF; DNA: TGTGCCAACAGCTTAGTTGAGGTCTATGGCTACACCTTC
J: TRBJ2-3; V: TRBV7-3; size: .; D: .; CDR3: CASSWSGTRADTQYF; DNA: TGTGCCAGCAGCTGGTCTGGCACTCGGGCAGATACGCAGTATTTT
J: TRBJ2-6; V: TRBV4-3; size: .; D: .; CDR3: CASRADIYSGANVLTF; DNA: TGCGCCAGCAGGGCGGACATTTACTCTGGGGCCAACGTCCTGACTTTC
J: TRBJ1-2; V: TRBV5-1; size: .; D: TRBD1; CDR3: CASSLRGGVLRYGYTF; DNA: TGCGCCAGCAGCTTGAGAGGGGGCGTCCTTCGGTATGGCTACACCTTC
J: TRBJ1-1; V: TRBV7-9; size: .; D: .; CDR3: CASNPPGDSAEAFF; DNA: TGTGCCAGCAACCCCCCGGGCGATAGCGCTGAAGCTTTCTTT
J: TRBJ2-7; V: TRBV7-9; size: few; D: TRBD2; CDR3: CASSLFVGGGLYEQYF; DNA: TGTGCCAGCAGCTTATTTGTCGGGGGAGGGCTCTACGAGCAGTACTTC
J: TRBJ1-1; V: TRBV5-1; size: .; D: TRBD1; CDR3: CASSLDPGTGRTEAFF; DNA: TGCGCCAGCAGCTTGGACCCCGGGACAGGGAGGACTGAAGCTTTCTTT
J: TRBJ2-7; V: TRBV6-2/TRBV6-3; size: .; D: TRBD2; CDR3: CASSFGEGEQYF; DNA: TGTGCCAGCAGTTTCGGGGAGGGCGAGCAGTACTTC
J: TRBJ2-5; V: TRBV10-2; size: .; D: .; CDR3: CASMEAQETQYF; DNA: TGCGCCAGCATGGAAGCGCAAGAGACCCAGTACTTC
J: TRBJ1-2; V: TRBV4-3; size: .; D: TRBD1; CDR3: CASSQDYGQGVYYGYTF; DNA: TGCGCCAGCAGCCAAGATTATGGACAGGGGGTCTACTATGGCTACACCTTC
J: TRBJ1-4; V: TRBV20-1; size: .; D: .; CDR3: CSASTGRNEKLFF; DNA: TGCAGTGCTAGTACAGGCCGAAATGAAAAACTGTTTTTT
J: TRBJ2-1; V: TRBV28; size: once; D: .; CDR3: CASRQTGTSYNEQFF; DNA: TGTGCCAGCAGACAAACAGGGACGTCCTACAATGAGCAGTTCTTC
J: TRBJ1-3; V: TRBV5-4; size: .; D: TRBD1; CDR3: CASSLDRGRNTIYF; DNA: TGTGCCAGCAGCTTGGACAGGGGGCGAAACACCATATATTTT
J: TRBJ2-1; V: TRBV4-3; size: .; D: TRBD1; CDR3: CASSQAGTGTGVYNEQFF; DNA: TGCGCCAGCAGCCAAGCTGGGACCGGGACAGGGGTTTACAATGAGCAGTTCTTC
J: TRBJ1-1; V: TRBV7-8; size: .; D: .; CDR3: CASSQSRNTEAFF; DNA: TGTGCCAGCAGTCAATCGCGGAACACTGAAGCTTTCTTT
J: TRBJ2-1; V: TRBV27; size: .; D: .; CDR3: CASSLRGLYNEQFF; DNA: TGTGCCAGCAGTTTACGTGGGCTCTACAATGAGCAGTTCTTC
J: TRBJ1-1; V: TRBV13; size: .; D: TRBD1; CDR3: CASSRTGTGGTEAFF; DNA: TGTGCCAGCAGCCGTACCGGGACAGGGGGCACTGAAGCTTTCTTT
J: TRBJ2-7; V: TRBV4-2; size: .; D: TRBD2; CDR3: CASSHPGLAGALGSYEQYF; DNA: TGTGCCAGCAGCCATCCGGGACTAGCGGGAGCTTTGGGGTCCTACGAGCAGTACTTC
J: TRBJ2-1; V: TRBV27; size: .; D: TRBD2; CDR3: CASSLGGRIYNEQFF; DNA: TGTGCCAGCAGTTTGGGCGGGAGAATCTACAATGAGCAGTTCTTC